This T cell receptor (beta chain) was captured by sequencing in a study of PD-1 blockade in classical Hodgkin lymphoma. The overall study: It was nivolumab at 3 mg/kg, given intravenously every 2 weeks, that patients received. Study results and caveats: Before treatment, TCR diversity in newly diagnosed patients was reportedly lower than in healthy donors. Those achieving complete response showed baseline diversity like newly diagnosed patients.

The V gene end was trimmed by 3 bases and the J gene end by 6 bases; junction bases not matched to a gene: 7. CDR1 and CDR2 from the germline V gene are KGHSH and LQKENI. The CDR3 consists of 16 residues. Comment on this clone: Its antigen remains unknown.

Autologous stem cell transplantation was followed by relapse in every patient, and brentuximab vedotin exposure varied. The authors purified CD4+ T cells from thawed PBMCs by magnetic negative selection. Assay used: immunoSEQ multiplex PCR; TCRdb lists only in-frame clones, some missing. The sample has 25,000 to 30,000 clones; roughly 80% are singletons. The rearrangement links TRBV18 to TRBJ1-5; the match to TRBD1 covers 11 bases. This TCR derives from a human donor with classical Hodgkin lymphoma. Sequencing used CD4+ T cells from blood, obtained at baseline. CDR3 nucleotides: TGTGCCAGCTCACCTGAGGGGACAGGGGGGCGTCAGCCCCAGCATTTT. Amino acid sequence: CASSPEGTGGRQPQHF. Variable domain in full (rest from reference TRBV18 and TRBJ1-5): NAGVMQNPRHLVRRRGQEARLRCSPMKGHSHVYWYRQLPEEGLKFMVYLQKENIIDESGMPKERFSAEFPKEGPSILRIQQVVRGDSAAYFCASSPEGTGGRQPQHFGDGTRLSIL.